This T cell receptor (beta chain) originates from a study of cytomegalovirus exposure and HLA in healthy donors. With 60 Vbeta and 13 Jbeta primers, the PCR was carried out. Some clones are missing from TCRdb's copy, which holds only in-frame ones; the method was immunoSEQ multiplex PCR. The table records 150,000 to 200,000 clones, over 65% of them present only once. On this clone: Its specificity is unknown.

Trimming took 5 bases from V and 6 from J, leaving 10 bases between them. The CDR3 contains 13 residues. Germline CDR1 and CDR2: MRHNA and SNTAGT. Study outcomes and limitations: When analyzed later, a missense DCLRE1C variant was found to be linked to TCR beta V- and J-gene trimming.

Sequencing was carried out using PBMCs. The V call is TRBV6-4, the J call TRBJ2-2; D gene uncertain. The sequence was collected from a man in his sixties in good health and CMV-seronegative. CDR3 sequence reads: CASSRESAGELFF. CDR3 in DNA: TGTGCCAGCAGTCGAGAGTCCGCCGGGGAGCTGTTTTTT.